These T cell receptor beta chains were read from a single sample in a study of radiation and T cells in renal cell carcinoma. Assay: immunoSEQ multiplex PCR; the TCRdb copy retains only in-frame clones and omits some. Of approximately 85,000 clones listed, roughly nine tenths are singletons. The sample in question was blood, obtained from a patient whose treatment included radiotherapy and nephrectomy. The receptors come from a woman in her 70s with renal cell carcinoma. Each CDR3 is given with its conserved first and last residue. The D gene is left open where the match is weak. Not every row has a clone size; where given, it reads once, few, many or a size class.

d_call,v_call,j_call,clone_size,cdr3_aa,cdr3_nt
.,TRBV11-2,TRBJ2-3,.,CASSLDSSATDTQYF,TGTGCCAGCAGCCTAGACTCCTCTGCCACAGATACGCAGTATTTT
TRBD2,TRBV2,TRBJ2-5,.,CASRDSSGGWETQYF,TGTGCCAGCAGAGATAGTAGCGGGGGTTGGGAGACCCAGTACTTC
TRBD1,TRBV6-5,TRBJ1-2,.,CASRPPGQGNYGYTF,TGTGCCAGCAGACCGCCGGGACAGGGTAACTATGGCTACACCTTC
TRBD2,TRBV19,TRBJ2-3,.,CASSLAGASTDTQYF,TGTGCCAGTAGTCTAGCGGGGGCGTCCACAGATACGCAGTATTTT
.,TRBV4-1,TRBJ2-2,.,CASSQDLARAGTGELFF,TGCGCCAGCAGCCAAGATCTGGCAAGGGCTGGCACCGGGGAGCTGTTTTTT
TRBD2,TRBV28,TRBJ2-2,.,CASSRPGTSASTGELFF,TGTGCCAGCAGTCGTCCCGGGACTAGCGCCAGCACCGGGGAGCTGTTTTTT
TRBD1,TRBV28,TRBJ1-1,.,CASSRRLTGVNTEAFF,TGTGCCAGCAGCCGACGCTTGACAGGGGTGAACACTGAAGCTTTCTTT
.,TRBV4-2,TRBJ1-1,.,CASSQSSGASFPVAFF,TGTGCCAGCAGCCAATCGTCAGGGGCCTCCTTCCCGGTAGCTTTCTTT
.,TRBV6-1,TRBJ2-4,.,CASNSVGTSKNIQYF,TGTGCCAGCAATTCCGTGGGGACATCCAAAAACATTCAGTACTTC
TRBD1,TRBV5-1,TRBJ2-7,.,CASSLGTGVSYEQYF,TGCGCCAGCAGCTTGGGGACAGGGGTCTCCTACGAGCAGTACTTC
.,TRBV18,TRBJ2-5,.,CASSPSGGQQETQYF,TGTGCCAGCTCACCATCGGGTGGACAGCAAGAGACCCAGTACTTC
.,TRBV28,TRBJ1-5,.,CASVPSLGNQPQHF,TGTGCCAGCGTCCCGAGTTTAGGCAATCAGCCCCAGCATTTT
TRBD1,TRBV9,TRBJ2-7,.,CASSKSTGTGGYEQYF,TGTGCCAGCAGCAAAAGCACCGGGACAGGGGGCTACGAGCAGTACTTC
TRBD1,TRBV30,TRBJ1-5,.,CAWSVTGTGTQPQHF,TGTGCCTGGAGTGTGACCGGGACAGGCACCCAGCCCCAGCATTTT
TRBD2,TRBV7-2,TRBJ2-3,.,CASSLSGGRTDTQYF,TGTGCCAGCAGCTTGTCGGGGGGACGCACAGATACGCAGTATTTT
.,TRBV6-1,TRBJ1-2,.,CASSDRDWGYTF,TGTGCCAGCAGCGACCGGGACTGGGGCTACACCTTC
TRBD1,TRBV19,TRBJ1-3,.,CASRPGQGAGNTIYF,TGTGCCAGTAGACCGGGACAGGGGGCCGGGAACACCATATATTTT
.,TRBV6-5,TRBJ1-5,.,CASSDRYSNQPQHF,TGTGCCAGCAGTGACAGGTATAGCAATCAGCCCCAGCATTTT
TRBD2,TRBV9,TRBJ2-5,.,CASSVSPGLAGETQYF,TGTGCCAGCAGCGTGAGCCCGGGACTAGCGGGGGAGACCCAGTACTTC
.,TRBV6-6,TRBJ1-6,few,CASSLRGGNSPLHF,TGTGCCAGCAGTCTACGAGGGGGGAATTCACCCCTCCACTTT
.,TRBV28,TRBJ1-6,.,CASSPGVGSPLHF,TGTGCCAGCAGTCCGGGGGTGGGATCACCCCTCCACTTT
.,TRBV30,TRBJ1-1,few,CAWSVGWAEAFF,TGTGCCTGGAGTGTCGGATGGGCTGAAGCTTTCTTT
.,TRBV14,TRBJ1-5,.,CASSLLRGDLCSNQPQHF,TGTGCCAGCAGCCTCCTCAGGGGAGATCTGTGCAGCAATCAGCCCCAGCATTTT
.,TRBV30,TRBJ2-7,.,CAWSPGTQRAYEQYF,TGTGCCTGGAGTCCTGGGACTCAAAGGGCCTACGAGCAGTACTTC
.,TRBV9,TRBJ2-7,.,CASSVEGGAPYEQYF,TGTGCCAGCAGCGTAGAAGGGGGTGCGCCCTACGAGCAGTACTTC
TRBD2,TRBV29-1,TRBJ2-1,.,CSVDSSGAVNEQFF,TGCAGCGTTGATTCTAGCGGGGCTGTCAATGAGCAGTTCTTC
TRBD1,TRBV19,TRBJ2-5,.,CASSPRGTGGLKTQYF,TGTGCCAGTAGTCCCCGTGGGACAGGGGGCTTGAAGACCCAGTACTTC
TRBD1,TRBV19,TRBJ1-5,.,CASGGTGFSNQPQHF,TGTGCCAGTGGAGGGACAGGGTTTAGCAATCAGCCCCAGCATTTT
TRBD1,TRBV5-3,TRBJ1-1,few,CARATPRTGPMNTEAFF,TGTGCCAGAGCTACACCGAGGACAGGCCCCATGAACACTGAAGCTTTCTTT
TRBD1,TRBV4-3,TRBJ1-5,few,CASSRPTGRGAPQHF,TGCGCCAGCAGCCGACCGACAGGGAGAGGAGCGCCCCAGCATTTT
TRBD1,TRBV7-2,TRBJ1-6,.,CASSSRDSYNSPLHF,TGTGCCAGCAGCTCCCGGGACAGTTATAATTCACCCCTCCACTTT
TRBD2,TRBV7-2,TRBJ2-1,.,CASTILAGVYNEQFF,TGTGCCAGCACTATACTAGCGGGGGTCTACAATGAGCAGTTCTTC
TRBD1,TRBV2,TRBJ1-4,.,CASMRTGNEKLFF,TGTGCCAGCATGAGGACAGGGAATGAAAAACTGTTTTTT
.,TRBV6-5,TRBJ1-2,.,CASSPGFYGYTF,TGTGCCAGCAGCCCGGGGTTCTATGGCTACACCTTC
.,TRBV30,TRBJ1-2,.,CAWSGGAPDNYGYTF,TGTGCCTGGAGCGGGGGGGCGCCCGATAACTATGGCTACACCTTC
TRBD1,TRBV7-9,TRBJ1-2,.,CASSSGGGYTF,TGTGCCAGCAGCTCAGGGGGCGGCTACACCTTC
TRBD1,TRBV9,TRBJ2-5,.,CASSASPGQGGETQYF,TGTGCCAGCAGCGCGAGCCCCGGACAGGGGGGCGAGACCCAGTACTTC
.,TRBV6-6,TRBJ1-1,once,CASSTTSGARNTEAFF,TGTGCCAGCAGTACCACCTCGGGGGCGCGGAACACTGAAGCTTTCTTT
.,TRBV7-6,TRBJ2-7,.,CASSSHTYEQYF,TGTGCCAGCAGCTCCCACACCTACGAGCAGTACTTC
.,TRBV6-5,TRBJ2-3,.,CASSPDFSSTDTQYF,TGTGCCAGCAGTCCGGACTTTAGCAGCACAGATACGCAGTATTTT
.,TRBV30,TRBJ1-5,.,CAWMVGGNQPQHF,TGTGCCTGGATGGTCGGGGGCAATCAGCCCCAGCATTTT
.,TRBV7-6,TRBJ1-2,.,CASSFWQNYGYTF,TGTGCCAGCAGCTTTTGGCAGAACTATGGCTACACCTTC
.,TRBV6-5,TRBJ1-4,few,CASSPPGGSAEKLFF,TGTGCCAGCAGTCCCCCCGGGGGTTCGGCTGAAAAACTGTTTTTT
.,TRBV2,TRBJ2-1,once,CASNPPGERQFF,TGTGCCAGCAACCCCCCCGGGGAGAGACAGTTCTTC
.,TRBV20-1,TRBJ1-1,.,CSATALTEAFF,TGCAGTGCTACAGCCCTCACTGAAGCTTTCTTT
TRBD1,TRBV5-4,TRBJ1-2,.,CASSLAGGPYGYTF,TGTGCCAGCAGCTTGGCAGGGGGCCCCTATGGCTACACCTTC
.,TRBV9,TRBJ1-3,.,CASSVPLDGISGNTIYF,TGTGCCAGCAGCGTACCCCTGGACGGAATCTCTGGAAACACCATATATTTT
.,TRBV10-3,TRBJ2-7,.,CAISDTDSHEQYF,TGTGCCATCAGTGATACGGACAGCCACGAGCAGTACTTC
.,TRBV7-2,TRBJ1-3,.,CASTLALLSGNTIYF,TGTGCCAGCACCCTAGCCCTACTCTCTGGAAACACCATATATTTT